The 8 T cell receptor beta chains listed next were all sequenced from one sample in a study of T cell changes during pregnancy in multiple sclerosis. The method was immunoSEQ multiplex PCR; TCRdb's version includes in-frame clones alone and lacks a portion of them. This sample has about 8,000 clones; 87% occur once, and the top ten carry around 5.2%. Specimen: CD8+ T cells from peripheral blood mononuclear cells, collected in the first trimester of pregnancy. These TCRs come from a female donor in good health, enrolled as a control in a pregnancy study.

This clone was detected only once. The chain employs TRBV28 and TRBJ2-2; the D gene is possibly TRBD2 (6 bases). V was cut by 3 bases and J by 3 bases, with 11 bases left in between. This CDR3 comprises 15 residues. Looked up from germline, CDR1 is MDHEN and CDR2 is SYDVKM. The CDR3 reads CASSFGGPYTGELFF. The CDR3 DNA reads TGTGCCAGCAGTTTCGGAGGGCCGTACACCGGGGAGCTGTTTTTT. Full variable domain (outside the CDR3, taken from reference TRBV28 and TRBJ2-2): DVKVTQSSRYLVKRTGEKVFLECVQDMDHENMFWYRQDPGLGLRLIYFSYDVKMKEKGDIPEGYSVSREKKERFSLILESASTNQTSMYLCASSFGGPYTGELFFGEGSRLTVL.

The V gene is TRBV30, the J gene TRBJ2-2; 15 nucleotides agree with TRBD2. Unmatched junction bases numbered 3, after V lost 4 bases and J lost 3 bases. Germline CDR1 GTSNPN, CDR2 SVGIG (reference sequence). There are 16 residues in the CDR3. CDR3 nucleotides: TGTGCCTGGAAAGGACTAGCGGGAGGGGACACCGGGGAGCTGTTTTTT. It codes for CAWKGLAGGDTGELFF.

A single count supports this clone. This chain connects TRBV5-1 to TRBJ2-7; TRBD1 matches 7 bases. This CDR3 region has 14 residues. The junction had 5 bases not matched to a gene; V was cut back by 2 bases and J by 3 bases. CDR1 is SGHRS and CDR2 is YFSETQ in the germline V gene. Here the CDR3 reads CASSLETGYYEQYF. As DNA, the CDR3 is TGCGCCAGCAGCTTAGAGACAGGGTACTACGAGCAGTACTTC.

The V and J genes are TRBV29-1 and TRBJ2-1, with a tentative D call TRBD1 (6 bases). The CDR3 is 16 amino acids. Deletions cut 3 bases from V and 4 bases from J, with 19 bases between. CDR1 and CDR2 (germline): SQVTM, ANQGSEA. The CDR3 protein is CSVEGDIPPPYNEQFF. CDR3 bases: TGCAGCGTTGAGGGGGACATACCTCCCCCTTACAATGAGCAGTTCTTC.

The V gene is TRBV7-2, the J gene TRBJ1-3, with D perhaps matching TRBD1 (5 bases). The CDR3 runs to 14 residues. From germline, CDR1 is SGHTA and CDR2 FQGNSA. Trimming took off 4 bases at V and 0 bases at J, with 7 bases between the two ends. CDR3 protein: CASSSGFSGNTIYF. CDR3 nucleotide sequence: TGTGCCAGCAGCTCAGGGTTCTCTGGAAACACCATATATTTT.

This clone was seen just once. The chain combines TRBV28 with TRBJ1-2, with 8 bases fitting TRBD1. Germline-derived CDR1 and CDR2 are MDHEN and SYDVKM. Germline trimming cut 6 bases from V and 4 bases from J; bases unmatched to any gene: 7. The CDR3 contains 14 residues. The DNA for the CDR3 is TGTGCCAGCAGCCGTGGGGACAGGACCTATGGCTACACCTTC. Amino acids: CASSRGDRTYGYTF.

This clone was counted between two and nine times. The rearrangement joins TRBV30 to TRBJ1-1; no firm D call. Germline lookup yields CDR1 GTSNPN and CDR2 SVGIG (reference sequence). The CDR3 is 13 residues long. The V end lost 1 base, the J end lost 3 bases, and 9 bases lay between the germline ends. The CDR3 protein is CAWSALVDTEAFF. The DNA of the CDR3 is TGTGCCTGGAGTGCCCTCGTTGACACTGAAGCTTTCTTT. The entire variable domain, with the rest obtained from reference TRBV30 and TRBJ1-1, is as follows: SQTIHQWPATLVQPVGSPLSLECTVEGTSNPNLYWYRQAAGRGLQLLFYSVGIGQISSEVPQNLSASRPQDRQFILSSKKLLLSDSGFYLCAWSALVDTEAFFGQGTRLTVV.

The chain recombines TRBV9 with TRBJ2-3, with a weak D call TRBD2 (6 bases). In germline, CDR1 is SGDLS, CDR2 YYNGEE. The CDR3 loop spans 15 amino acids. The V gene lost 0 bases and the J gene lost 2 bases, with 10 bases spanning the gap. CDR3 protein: CASSVEGTYTDTQYF. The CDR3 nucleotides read TGTGCCAGCAGCGTAGAAGGGACTTACACAGATACGCAGTATTTT.